A single sample gave rise to the 7 T cell receptor beta chains below, sequenced in a study of radiotherapy plus CTLA-4 blockade in lung cancer. Assay: immunoSEQ multiplex PCR; the TCRdb copy retains only in-frame clones and omits some. The data contain approximately 97,000 clones, roughly 80% of them singletons. The starting material was peripheral blood, obtained from a patient treated with radiotherapy plus ipilimumab. The receptors here all came from a human donor with non-small cell lung cancer who had stable disease on radiotherapy plus ipilimumab.

The rearrangement uses TRBV7-3 and TRBJ2-3, with 9 bases matching TRBD1. The CDR3 length is 16 residues. Germline V gene sequence: CDR1 SGHTA, CDR2 FQGTGA. The ends lost 5 bases at V and 3 bases at J; junction bases unmatched: 9. DNA of the CDR3: TGTGCCAGCAGCCGAGGAGGGACAGGGAGGACAGATACGCAGTATTTT. This translates into CASSRGGTGRTDTQYF.

The chain carries TRBV10-2 and TRBJ2-7; 9 bases line up with TRBD1. The J segment lost 2 bases and the V segment lost 6 bases, leaving 5 bases of the junction unmatched. Germline V gene sequence: CDR1 WSHSY, CDR2 SAAADI. The CDR3 contains 14 residues. The CDR3 loop reads CASSERQGAYEQYF. The CDR3 bases are TGCGCCAGCAGCGAAAGACAGGGGGCCTACGAGCAGTACTTC.

This chain uses TRBV6-1 with TRBJ1-2; D not resolved. This CDR3 spans 13 amino acids. V was trimmed by 3 bases and J by 8 bases, leaving 13 bases between them. CDR1 and CDR2 from the germline V gene are MNHNS and SASEGT. CDR3: CASSEEARQGYTF. In DNA, the CDR3 is TGTGCCAGCAGTGAGGAGGCTCGGCAGGGCTACACCTTC.

The CDR3 sequence: CASSAETGRGAYTF. The DNA for the CDR3 is TGTGCCAGCAGCGCCGAGACAGGGAGGGGAGCCTACACCTTC. The genes are TRBV6-4 and TRBJ1-2, with 7 bases identical to TRBD1. Germline CDR1 reads MRHNA; CDR2 reads SNTAGT. The CDR3 runs 14 residues. V shed 6 bases and J 10 bases; nucleotides not matched to a gene: 14.

The rearrangement links TRBV4-2 to TRBJ2-5; D is uncertain. TRBJ2-7 matches the DNA end more closely, so the J call is doubtful. The CDR3 consists of 13 residues. Germline V gene sequence: CDR1 LGHNA, CDR2 YNFKEQ. The CDR3 DNA reads as TGTGCCAGCAGCCAAGATTTTGGGTACGAGCAGTACTTC. Translation gives CASSQDFGYEQYF.

This chain links TRBV28 with TRBJ2-5; no clear D gene. Per the germline V gene, CDR1 is MDHEN and CDR2 is SYDVKM. The CDR3 has 16 amino acids. The ends were cut back, 4 bases at V and 1 base at J, with 16 bases in the middle. CDR3 nucleotide sequence: TGTGCCAGCAGTTCCCCCCTCCCAGGATCCCAAGAGACCCAGTACTTC. Translated: CASSSPLPGSQETQYF. Full variable domain (remainder filled in from reference TRBV28 and TRBJ2-5): DVKVTQSSRYLVKRTGEKVFLECVQDMDHENMFWYRQDPGLGLRLIYFSYDVKMKEKGDIPEGYSVSREKKERFSLILESASTNQTSMYLCASSSPLPGSQETQYFGPGTRLLVL.

The rearrangement links TRBV11-2 to TRBJ1-2; possible D gene TRBD1, 6 bases. The CDR3 length is 15 residues. Germline V lookup: CDR1 SGHAT, CDR2 FQNNGV. V was shortened by 4 bases and J by 5 bases, with 17 bases between the two germline ends. This CDR3 is CASSSRQGIGYGYTF. For the CDR3, the DNA is TGTGCCAGCAGCTCCCGGCAGGGGATAGGGTATGGCTACACCTTC.